Detailed here is one T cell receptor (beta chain). This receptor's antigen is unknown. No qualities accompany the bases; no much larger clone lies one base away. The sample belongs to a study of cytomegalovirus exposure and HLA in healthy donors (dated by TCRdb to 2016 to 2017). About the full investigation: In an earlier analysis of 450 to 750 of the donors, 276 Gb of sequence data and approximately 120 million unique TCR beta sequences from roughly 190 million T cells were reported. Donor age, sex, ethnicity and CMV serostatus were compiled together with the repertoire data. To decide whether each TCR beta V gene segment behaved as functional or pseudogenic, an earlier analysis of fewer than 750 of the donors relied on high-throughput TCR beta sequencing. The study combined high-throughput TCR immunosequencing, statistical association of individual TCRs with disease status, and machine learning to predict cytomegalovirus infection status. Among 350 to 400 genotyped donors of the cohort, an average of around 240,000 unique TCR beta nucleotide sequences were sequenced per donor, roughly 18% of them non-productive. Rather than drawing on any new phenotypic data, the later analysis identified candidate immune exposures from TCR beta sequences and the way those sequences occurred across donors. A separate validation cohort of roughly 120 different subjects was used in addition to the approximately 700-subject first cohort. The study used immunosequencing to profile the T cell repertoires of more than 650 subjects and linked those repertoires to cytomegalovirus serostatus. Class I and class II HLA loci were covered by the typing at four-digit resolution. The study was designed to test whether signatures of past pathogen exposure could be identified by cataloging public T cell receptors. Roughly 5 DR-DQ haplotypes were handled as single units for association and clustering because linkage in the cohort was strong. Approximately 300 gigabases of sequencing data and approximately 92 million unique TCR sequences made up an early release that covered 500 to 700 HLA-typed donors. Typing coverage varied by locus: roughly 629-630 donors for A, B, C, DRB1 and DQB1; under 550 for DQA1; nearly 610 for DPA1; roughly 470 for DPB1. Of the approximately 370 genotyped donors, 81% were placed in the genetic ancestry cluster associated with self-reported Caucasian donors. A later analysis re-examined previously published TCR beta repertoires from several hundred donors and added high-resolution HLA genotyping to investigate patterns of TCR occurrence. Genome-wide SNP genotypes for about 60% of the roughly 670 donors were used in a later genetic analysis, which treated that subset as a discovery cohort. Every discovery cohort repertoire had been produced on one sequencing platform.

Results the study describes overall, beyond this receptor: While some public TCRs were present in many individuals, most TCR sequences turned up only very rarely across donors. The authors suggested that the approach could potentially be generalized to other disease states and immunological phenotypes. HLA typing was unavailable for some donors at each locus, so association tests used only the typed subset. The classifier was reported to diagnose cytomegalovirus status with high specificity and sensitivity in both the original and validation cohorts. According to a later analysis, TCR association rates differed among HLA loci, with DRB1 alleles showing the most associated TCRs and HLA-C alleles showing the fewest. A group of highly shared sequence variants was considered likely to be a technical artifact of the sequencing pipeline. A further reported finding was that TCR beta sequences accurately predicted the HLA-A and HLA-B alleles for most subjects in the first cohort. In a later analysis, most CMV-associated TCR beta chains were found to appear HLA-restricted, with HLA associations seemingly driven largely by CMV exposure. Immune exposure information for the cohort was limited to CMV serostatus. Correlated functional status among segregating V segments might reflect linkage disequilibrium, but an unknown experimental factor could not be ruled out. The study listed approximately 150 TCR beta chains as associated with cytomegalovirus. At a false discovery rate of 0.05, a later analysis linked about 17,000 TCR beta sequences to specific HLA alleles. A later genetic analysis associated a missense DCLRE1C variant with V-gene and J-gene trimming of TCR beta chains, and an independent cohort replicated the association. In an earlier analysis of fewer than 700 of the donors, most TCR beta V segments appeared in productive rearrangements about 90% or about 30% of the time, broadly matching IMGT annotations. A few of the identified cytomegalovirus-associated TCR beta chains were confirmed in vitro to be specific for cytomegalovirus antigens. In a later genetic analysis, fewer N-insertions in productive TCRs were reported among donors in an Asian-associated ancestry cluster than the roughly 700-donor mean. When HLA alleles, especially DR and DQ, strongly co-occurred, attributing TCR associations to individual alleles was difficult. A later analysis reported that several top co-occurrence clusters appeared linked to parvovirus B19, influenza, CMV and Epstein-Barr virus. Sequencing depth was assumed to be roughly uniform across donors in the presence/absence analyses, though that assumption may not hold. The 87-base-pair reads could not distinguish some IMGT-functional V segments, including TRBV6-2 and TRBV6-3, so those segments were excluded. The earlier analysis of fewer than 750 of the donors excluded 15 to 20 rarely observed V segments, including chromosome 9 orphons, because counts were too low. The cohort was sequenced for TCR beta chains only, and without alpha or paired-chain data the features that could be detected were limited. A later analysis found that HLA-associated TCR beta chains were more clonally expanded and had lower generation probabilities than equally common non-associated chains.

The CDR3 starts with the cysteine, ends with the phenylalanine, and has 15 residues. Just the 45-base CDR3 DNA is kept, in frame starting at base 1. The junction carries 18 bases between V and J, which are trimmed by 6 bases and 4 bases respectively. The germline V gene supplies CDR1 MNHNS and CDR2 SASEGT. The cohort consisted of 666 healthy bone marrow donors. At the time of sampling, every cohort member was nominally healthy, though immune exposures that went unrecorded were likely present. The donor tested CMV seronegative and was one of the 352 seronegative cohort members. A peripheral blood sample was collected from each donor, and TCR beta sequencing was performed on peripheral blood mononuclear cells. Genomic DNA was extracted from the blood cell samples with the Qiagen DNeasy Blood Extraction Kit. The receptor library was made with the immunoSEQ multiplex PCR assay. For the multiplex PCR, a mixture combining 60 forward primers for TCR Vbeta segments and 13 reverse primers for TCR Jbeta segments was used. The CDR3 region of rearranged TCR beta genes was amplified from genomic DNA by a multiplex PCR assay. The amplified TCR beta libraries were sequenced on the Illumina HiSeq System as 87-base-pair reads. Turning to the authors' computational methods: A later analysis counted 65 million to 90 million unique TCR beta chains across the 666 repertoires, and 9.5 million to 11 million of these chains were shared by at least two donors. To remove PCR and sequencing errors, raw reads were error-corrected and collapsed into unique sequences using a nearest-neighbor algorithm that merged closely related sequences. To assign V, D and J gene segments, CDR3 sequences were aligned to IMGT reference sequences. Each retained sequence needed at least a six-nucleotide match to both a V gene segment and a J gene segment. Rearrangements were called productive when the CDR3 lacked stop codons and stayed in frame with V and J; all others were non-productive. CDR3 was defined by IMGT convention, running from the second conserved V-encoded cysteine to the conserved J-encoded phenylalanine. The earlier analysis of a few hundred of the donors excluded any sequence lacking an unambiguous match to a single V gene segment. In an earlier analysis of around 590 of the donors, a V segment was called functional when productive rearrangements were above 56.7%, and segregating when the standard deviation between donors exceeded 5%. To diagnose cytomegalovirus status from the catalog of TCR beta chain sequences, a statistical classification framework was built. In a later analysis, TCR nucleotide sequences were compared against IMGT/GENE-DB human TR gene sequences so that V and J genes could be assigned. A later analysis assigned CDR3 sequences and most-parsimonious VDJ recombination scenarios with the TCRdist pipeline. In a later analysis, each TCR beta chain was defined by its CDR3 amino acid sequence together with its V-gene family, and reads without a unique V-gene family were excluded. As a way to deal with suspected cross-contamination and a sequencing artifact, a later analysis dropped nearly 600 nucleotide sequences that were highly shared and had low generation probability. A later analysis calculated a clonal expansion index for each public chain from normalized within-repertoire ranks of inferred template counts. In a later analysis, generation probabilities were computed using a VDJ recombination model fitted to out-of-frame rearrangements, and the results were checked against IGoR. In a later analysis, hypergeometric tests were used to score TCR-TCR, TCR-HLA and TCR-CMV co-occurrence, with a repertoire-size bias correction applied to TCR pairs. A later analysis estimated false discovery rates by permuting HLA or CMV assignments 20 times. In a later analysis, co-occurring TCRs were grouped using DBSCAN, with TCRdist sequence similarity added in when clustering inside HLA-allele-positive subsets. For co-occurrence clustering, repertoires with fewer than 30,000 or more than 120,000 public chains were excluded, along with roughly 5 repertoires with anomalous nucleotide sharing. TCRdb mirrors the immuneACCESS table, restricted to in-frame sequences. Some clones are absent from its copies; in checked studies, under half trace to an unresolved V gene, and the reason for the others is unknown. V and J calls and clone size are as listed in that table; D and trimming were resolved from the DNA. For this sample there are roughly 110,000 clones; roughly 74% appear just once. Clones ranked in the top ten supply 2.5% of the sample.

The chain is made from TRBV6-1 and TRBJ1-1; no D gene can be assigned with confidence. The sequencing sample was made of PBMCs. The clonotype originates from a man in his forties in good health and CMV-seronegative. The nucleotide sequence reads as follows: TGTGCCAGCAGGGGGAGTTCTCTTCTCTCCACTGAAGCTTTCTTT. Translated, it reads CASRGSSLLSTEAFF.